The 7 T cell receptor beta chains below were found in one sample sequenced in a study of CXCR3-negative and CXCR3-positive naive CD8 T cells. Whole-study results and caveats: A higher hydrophobicity marked the TRB CDR3s of CXCR3-positive naive cells versus CXCR3-negative naive cells.

For these TCRs, the target antigens are not known. With UMI labels, 5' RACE was used to prepare the TRB cDNA libraries. TCRdb re-called the 5' RACE reads and shows each CDR3 protein once, DNA omitted. This sample's table has 3,000 or so distinct CDR3 sequences. Sequenced: naive CXCR3+ CD8+ T cells from blood. Stated subset: CD45RO-CCR7+CD27+CD95- naive CD8+ T cells expressing CXCR3 (TNR3+). The source of these receptors is a human donor in good health. Some clones in this sample may be carry-over from other donors' samples.

Judged by frequency, this clonotype is medium-sized (0.01 to 0.1%). V gene TRBV4-1 combines with J gene TRBJ2-3; TCRdb calls TRBD2, which cannot be checked without DNA. The germline gives CDR1 MGHRA, CDR2 YSYEKL. This CDR3 spans 12 amino acids. The CDR3 loop is CASSQEEGPQYF.

This sequence joins TRBV4-2 and TRBJ2-1; as DNA is missing, the TRBD1 call by TCRdb cannot be tested. The CDR3 runs to 13 residues. Per the germline V gene, CDR1 is LGHNA and CDR2 is YNFKEQ. The CDR3 region is CASSQGGENEQFF.

The chain carries TRBV13 and TRBJ2-5. Germline V gene data show CDR1 as PRHDT and CDR2 as FYEKMQ (reference sequence). This CDR3 spans 13 amino acids. The CDR3 loop is CASSSYSQETQYF.

The chain carries TRBV5-1 and TRBJ1-5; the TCRdb call, TRBD1, lacks DNA for checking. The germline CDR1 and CDR2 sequences are SGHRS and YFSETQ. CDR3 size: 15 residues. CDR3 residues: CASSLGAGSNQPQHF.

This clonotype is labeled medium-sized based on frequency. The CDR3 is CASSAGQGAVTGELFF. The V call is TRBV5-4, the J call TRBJ2-2; TCRdb's assignment of TRBD1 cannot be checked, as there is no DNA. This CDR3 region has 16 residues. The germline V gene has CDR1 SGHNT and CDR2 YYREEE (reference sequence). The full variable domain, rest sourced from reference TRBV5-4 and TRBJ2-2, is ETGVTQSPTHLIKTRGQQVTLRCSSQSGHNTVSWYQQALGQGPQFIFQYYREEENGRGNFPPRFSGLQFPNYSSELNVNALELDDSALYLCASSAGQGAVTGELFFGEGSRLTVL.

Its frequency marks this clonotype as medium-sized. The rearrangement uses TRBV6-5 and TRBJ1-5. The CDR3 contains 13 residues. Germline CDR1 is MNHEY and CDR2 is SVGAGI. CDR3 amino acids: CASSYLFGQPQHF.

This clonotype is called medium-sized based on its frequency. The rearrangement joins TRBV5-6 to TRBJ2-3; TCRdb's D gene call, TRBD2, goes unchecked for lack of DNA. Germline CDR1 and CDR2: SGHDT and YYEEEE. The CDR3 sequence is 16 residues long. The CDR3 region is CASSWERGSPTDTQYF.